The 15 T cell receptor beta chains below come from one sample, sequenced in a study of blood T cell repertoires in COVID-19. Profiled with immunoSEQ multiplex PCR; TCRdb holds only in-frame clones, not every one. The sample includes approximately 180,000 clones, around three quarters seen only once; the top ten take approximately 16%. Sequencing input: PBMCs or T cells enriched from blood (not recorded which). Every receptor here comes from a woman aged 45-60 years with acute COVID-19.

The chain recombines TRBV6-5 with TRBJ1-4; a possible D gene is TRBD1 (6 bases). Germline V lookup: CDR1 MNHEY, CDR2 SVGAGI. The CDR3 has 15 residues. Trimming took 2 bases from V and 0 from J, leaving 7 bases between them. Here the CDR3 reads CASSYKGATNEKLFF. Written as DNA, the CDR3 is TGTGCCAGCAGTTACAAGGGGGCAACTAATGAAAAACTGTTTTTT.

The table lists this clone with a few counts. In nucleotides, the CDR3 is TGTGCCAGCAGTTTGGAAGCGGGGGGCAGCACAGATACGCAGTATTTT. Residues: CASSLEAGGSTDTQYF. The chain joins TRBV6-2 or TRBV6-3 to TRBJ2-3, with 9 bases identical to TRBD2. The CDR3 is made up of 16 amino acids. The germline gives CDR1 MNHEY, CDR2 SVGEGT. V shed 4 bases, J shed 0 bases, and the junction held 5 bases outside the gene matches.

V gene TRBV28 combines with J gene TRBJ1-1; D possibly corresponds to TRBD1 (6 bases). CDR3 length: 14 residues. Looked up from germline, CDR1 is MDHEN and CDR2 is SYDVKM. V lost 2 bases and J 5 bases, leaving 12 bases between the germline ends. CDR3 protein: CASSLGTRVTEAFF. In DNA form, the CDR3 reads TGTGCCAGCAGTTTAGGGACAAGGGTAACTGAAGCTTTCTTT.

The CDR3: CASSLLQGEWDTQYF. The CDR3 coding sequence is TGTGCCAGCAGCTTACTTCAGGGGGAGTGGGATACGCAGTATTTT. The rearrangement uses TRBV7-8 and TRBJ2-3, with 7 bases lining up with TRBD1. V lost 2 bases and J lost 6; bases outside the gene matches: 8. CDR3 length: 15 amino acids. Germline assignment: CDR1 SGHVS and CDR2 FQNEAQ.

This chain uses TRBV18 with TRBJ2-3; D is perhaps TRBD2 (7 bases). The CDR3 length is 15 residues. V was shortened by 3 bases and J by 2 bases, with 12 bases between the two germline ends. Germline V lookup: CDR1 KGHSH, CDR2 LQKENI. As DNA, the CDR3 is TGTGCCAGCTCACCGCGGGGGCCCCCCACAGATACGCAGTATTTT. Translated, it gives CASSPRGPPTDTQYF.

The chain combines TRBV7-6 with TRBJ2-5; TRBD2 might be the D (6 bases). Germline CDR1 is SGHVS and CDR2 is FNYEAQ. This CDR3 contains 11 residues. V lost 5 bases, J lost 9 bases, and 10 bases lay in between. CDR3 sequence: CASSPGEAQYF. For the CDR3, the DNA is TGTGCCAGCAGCCCTGGGGAGGCCCAGTACTTC.

This chain links TRBV5-1 with TRBJ1-4; 9 bases align to TRBD1. CDR3 size: 15 residues. With V trimmed by 7 bases and J by 4 bases, 8 bases remained unmatched. The V gene's germline CDR1 is SGHRS and CDR2 YFSETQ. In DNA form, the CDR3 reads TGCGCCAGCTGCCCACAGACAGGGGGTAATGAAAAACTGTTTTTT. Protein product: CASCPQTGGNEKLFF. The whole variable domain, remainder taken from reference TRBV5-1 and TRBJ1-4, is KAGVTQTPRYLIKTRGQQVTLSCSPISGHRSVSWYQQTPGQGLQFLFEYFSETQRNKGNFPGRFSGRQFSNSRSEMNVSTLELGDSALYLCASCPQTGGNEKLFFGSGTQLSVL.

This rearrangement joins TRBV25-1 to TRBJ1-2; TRBD1 agrees at 9 bases. With 10 bases clipped from V and 6 bases from J, the junction kept 12 bases outside the gene matches. This CDR3 comprises 14 residues. Germline V gene data show CDR1 as MGHDK and CDR2 as SYGVNS. The CDR3 region is CATPPTGGEDGYTF. The CDR3 region has the DNA TGTGCCACCCCCCCCACAGGGGGCGAAGATGGCTACACCTTC.

The V call is TRBV19, the J call TRBJ1-1, with TRBD1 identical over 7 bases. Germline V gives CDR1 LNHDA, CDR2 SQIVND (reference sequence). The CDR3 is 16 amino acids. Trimming at V came to 3 bases and at J to 2 bases, leaving 9 bases not matched to a gene. Here the CDR3 DNA reads TGTGCCAGTAGTATCGGACAGGCCTTTCTTAACACTGAAGCTTTCTTT. Its protein is CASSIGQAFLNTEAFF.

This clone has only one observation. This chain links TRBV19 with TRBJ2-3, with 13 bases that match TRBD2. Germline lookup yields CDR1 LNHDA and CDR2 SQIVND (reference sequence). J lost 2 bases, V lost 3 bases, and 2 bases had no gene match. The CDR3 runs 16 residues. The CDR3 is CASSMGLAGNTDTQYF. As DNA, the CDR3 is TGTGCCAGTAGTATGGGACTAGCGGGGAACACAGATACGCAGTATTTT.

This chain uses TRBV3-1 (or the pseudogene TRBV3-2) with TRBJ1-4, with 9 nucleotides matching TRBD1. J gave up 4 bases and V 7 bases, and 7 bases lay outside the gene matches. CDR1 and CDR2 from the germline V gene are LGHDT and YNNKEL (reference sequence). The CDR3 extends over 15 amino acids. The CDR3 sequence: CASKRTGVGNEKLFF. The CDR3 nucleotides are TGTGCCAGCAAGAGGACAGGGGTGGGTAATGAAAAACTGTTTTTT.

The rearrangement uses TRBV28 and TRBJ1-1, with D maybe TRBD1 (5 bases). The V end was cut by 6 bases, the J end by 0 bases, with 14 bases between. The CDR3 loop spans 15 amino acids. The germline gives CDR1 MDHEN, CDR2 SYDVKM. CDR3 region: CASRPFQGMNTEAFF. Written as DNA, the CDR3 is TGTGCCAGCAGACCTTTTCAGGGCATGAACACTGAAGCTTTCTTT.

The rearrangement joins TRBV11-2 to TRBJ2-5; 13 bases line up with TRBD2. CDR3 size: 18 residues. Looked up from germline, CDR1 is SGHAT and CDR2 is FQNNGV. Trimming at V came to 2 bases and at J to 3 bases, leaving 9 bases not matched to a gene. This CDR3 reads CASSLLPGLAGIEETQYF. CDR3 DNA: TGTGCCAGCAGCTTACTACCGGGACTAGCGGGGATCGAAGAGACCCAGTACTTC.

This clone was detected once. The V and J genes are TRBV7-8 and TRBJ1-5; D unclear. CDR1 and CDR2 (germline): SGHVS, FQNEAQ. This CDR3 has 14 amino acids. Trimming took off 5 bases at V and 3 bases at J, with 11 bases between the two ends. This CDR3 is CASSPGLVNQPQHF. The CDR3 DNA reads TGTGCCAGCAGCCCTGGACTGGTCAATCAGCCCCAGCATTTT. The variable domain in full, completed from reference TRBV7-8 and TRBJ1-5, reads GAGVSQSPRYKVAKRGQDVALRCDPISGHVSLFWYQQALGQGPEFLTYFQNEAQLDKSGLPSDRFFAERPEGSVSTLKIQRTQQEDSAVYLCASSPGLVNQPQHFGDGTRLSIL.

This clone was seen more than once but under ten times. The gene calls are TRBV28 and TRBJ2-5; TRBD2 matches at 10 bases. CDR1 MDHEN and CDR2 SYDVKM come from the germline V gene. After removal of 1 base from V and 3 bases from J, the junction contained 5 bases not matched to a gene. This CDR3 comprises 16 residues. The CDR3 loop is CASSLSASGGKETQYF. The CDR3 nucleotides are TGTGCCAGCAGTTTATCGGCTAGCGGGGGTAAAGAGACCCAGTACTTC.